This T cell receptor (beta chain) was found in a study of T cells after yellow fever vaccination. V was clipped by 0 bases and J by 4 bases, with 10 bases between them. Germline-derived CDR1 and CDR2 are SGHKS and YYEKEE (reference sequence). The CDR3 has 14 amino acids. TCRdb reprocessed the 5' RACE reads with MiXCR, giving one entry per CDR3 protein. Of a few hundred thousand distinct CDR3 sequences in the sample, roughly a sixth were seen once. The sample was PBMCs, taken before the yellow fever booster vaccination. The chain couples TRBV5-5 to TRBJ2-5; D remains unclear. The clonotype originates from a man aged 18 to 30 who received the YFV17D yellow fever vaccine. The CDR3 DNA sequence: TGTGCCAGCAGCTTGGTTGGGGAACGAGAGACCCAGTACTTC. It encodes CASSLVGERETQYF.